The 32 T cell receptor beta chains reported below all come from one sample, sequenced in a study of T cells after yellow fever vaccination. TCRdb reanalysed the 5' RACE reads using MiXCR and keeps one entry per CDR3 protein. This sample has 300,000 to 450,000 distinct CDR3 sequences, with roughly 8.6% found just once. The sequencing used PBMCs, collected about 41 days after the first yellow fever vaccination. These receptors all stem from a man younger than 35 who received the YFV17D yellow fever vaccine.

This clonotype has ten or more counts. CDR3 sequence reads: CSARVNEGTEAFF. For the CDR3, the DNA is TGCAGTGCTAGAGTGAACGAGGGGACTGAAGCTTTCTTT. This chain connects TRBV20-1 to TRBJ1-1; perhaps TRBD1 as D (5 bases). The V gene lost 1 base and the J gene lost 5 bases, with 11 bases spanning the gap. Germline CDR1 reads DFQATT; CDR2 reads SNEGSKA (reference sequence). This CDR3 spans 13 amino acids.

This chain connects TRBV28 to TRBJ2-5; D is perhaps TRBD1 or TRBD2 (6 bases each). V lost 6 bases and J 1 base, leaving 15 bases between the germline ends. The germline V gene encodes CDR1 MDHEN and CDR2 SYDVKM. This CDR3 is built from 15 residues. The chain's CDR3 is CASSTLGGGQETQYF. The DNA of the CDR3 is TGTGCCAGCAGCACCCTGGGGGGCGGCCAAGAGACCCAGTACTTC.

This chain uses TRBV5-4 with TRBJ2-1; 13 bases fit TRBD2. Trimming at V came to 4 bases and at J to 6 bases, leaving 10 bases not matched to a gene. Germline-derived CDR1 and CDR2 are SGHNT and YYREEE (reference sequence). The CDR3 is 17 residues long. The CDR3 DNA follows: TGTGCCAGCAGCCAATGGCAGGGACTAGCGGGATCCAATGAGCAGTTCTTC. This gives the protein CASSQWQGLAGSNEQFF.

V gene TRBV5-1 combines with J gene TRBJ1-5; no reliable D call. V lost 0 bases and J lost 2, with 6 bases in between. CDR3 length: 14 amino acids. CDR1 and CDR2 (germline): SGHRS, YFSETQ. This chain's CDR3 is CASSLEAGNQPQHF. The CDR3 DNA follows: TGCGCCAGCAGCTTGGAGGCAGGCAATCAGCCCCAGCATTTT.

The chain carries TRBV11-2 and TRBJ2-5; 7 nucleotides match TRBD2. V lost 3 bases to trimming and J lost 5 bases; unmatched junction nucleotides: 6. The CDR3 loop spans 14 amino acids. CDR1 and CDR2 (germline): SGHAT, FQNNGV. In DNA, the CDR3 is TGTGCCAGCAGCTTCCAAGCGGGGAGGGAGACCCAGTACTTC. Encoded protein: CASSFQAGRETQYF.

This rearrangement joins TRBV14 to TRBJ2-3; D is ambiguous. Trimming removed 0 bases from V and 11 bases from J, with 18 bases in between. Germline V lookup: CDR1 SGHDN, CDR2 FVKESK. There are 15 residues in the CDR3. CDR3 amino acids: CASSQEWGFSLLQYF. The CDR3 bases are TGTGCCAGCAGCCAAGAGTGGGGTTTTAGCCTCCTGCAGTATTTT.

The chain carries TRBV7-6 and TRBJ2-3, with D unresolved. The V gene's germline CDR1 is SGHVS and CDR2 FNYEAQ. V was clipped by 1 base and J by 7 bases, with 9 bases between them. The CDR3 totals 13 residues. Written as DNA, the CDR3 is TGTGCCAGCAGCTTAGGGTCCCTTTATACGCAGTATTTT. This encodes CASSLGSLYTQYF.

This clonotype came up many times. This sequence joins TRBV5-6 and TRBJ2-7; TRBD2 matches 9 bases. The CDR3 consists of 16 residues. Germline CDR1 SGHDT, CDR2 YYEEEE. V gave up 1 base and J gave up 6 bases; unmatched junction bases: 11. The CDR3, as DNA: TGTGCCAGCAGCTTGATAACATATGGGACTAGCATCGAGCAGTACTTC. Protein sequence: CASSLITYGTSIEQYF.

The chain couples TRBV18 to TRBJ2-7; a weak D match, TRBD2 (7 bases). This CDR3 is 15 amino acids long. Trimming left V 6 bases short and J 2 bases short, with 17 bases between. Germline lookup yields CDR1 KGHSH and CDR2 LQKENI. DNA of the CDR3: TGTGCCAGCTCTCCTCGGGGAGGGGGAACCTACGAGCAGTACTTC. Its protein is CASSPRGGGTYEQYF.

This clonotype came up many times. The chain has TRBV6-5 and TRBJ2-7, with a possible D match to TRBD2 (7 bases). Trimming pared 6 bases from V and 7 bases from J, leaving 28 bases between. This CDR3 is 17 amino acids long. Looked up from germline, CDR1 is MNHEY and CDR2 is SVGAGI. The CDR3 nucleotides are TGTGCCAGCAGATCACCCGGGTTTTTTGGGGGCGGGGGAGAGCAGTACTTC. Amino acid sequence: CASRSPGFFGGGGEQYF.

The J gene is TRBJ2-2, the V gene TRBV20-1, with 10 bases lining up with TRBD1. J was trimmed by 0 bases and V by 5 bases; bases with no gene match: 3. This CDR3 is 15 amino acids long. CDR1 is DFQATT, CDR2 SNEGSKA, per germline (reference sequence). The CDR3 spells CSARGQGANTGELFF. As DNA, the CDR3 is TGCAGTGCTCGAGGACAGGGGGCGAACACCGGGGAGCTGTTTTTT.

This clonotype has a handful of counts. The chain uses TRBV6-2 or TRBV6-3 and TRBJ1-2, with a weak D call TRBD1 (6 bases). CDR3 length: 13 residues. Germline lookup yields CDR1 MNHEY and CDR2 SVGEGT. V gave up 2 bases and J gave up 8 bases, with 12 bases separating them. DNA for the CDR3: TGTGCCAGCAGTTACCCTGGGACAAGAGGCTACACCTTC. Protein product: CASSYPGTRGYTF.

As DNA, the CDR3 is TGTGCCAGCAGGGGGGTTGGAGGGAACACTGAAGCTTTCTTT. It yields the protein CASRGVGGNTEAFF. The V and J genes are TRBV28 and TRBJ1-1; the D gene is possibly TRBD1 (5 bases). Germline V lookup: CDR1 MDHEN, CDR2 SYDVKM. The CDR3 loop spans 14 amino acids. Between the trimmed V and J ends, which lost 6 bases and 1 base, there was a span of 12 bases.

This clonotype was detected only a few times. The chain has TRBV7-8 and TRBJ2-5, with D possibly matching TRBD2 (6 bases). The CDR3 loop spans 14 amino acids. Germline lookup yields CDR1 SGHVS and CDR2 FQNEAQ. Between the trimmed V and J ends, which lost 7 bases and 5 bases, there was a span of 17 bases. Here the CDR3 reads CASNPKRVGETQYF. As DNA, the CDR3 is TGTGCCAGCAACCCCAAGCGGGTTGGGGAGACCCAGTACTTC.

This clonotype has just a few counts. The CDR3, as DNA: TGTGCCAGCAGCACTGACAGGGAACACACTGAAGCTTTCTTT. It is translated as CASSTDREHTEAFF. V and J are TRBV5-4 and TRBJ1-1; 7 positions match TRBD1. Unmatched junction bases numbered 6, after V lost 4 bases and J lost 3 bases. Germline values: CDR1 SGHNT, CDR2 YYREEE (reference sequence). The CDR3 is made up of 14 amino acids.

The table lists this clonotype with many counts. The chain couples TRBV20-1 to TRBJ2-5; the D gene is possibly TRBD2 (7 bases). This CDR3 is 14 amino acids long. CDR1 is DFQATT and CDR2 is SNEGSKA in the germline V gene (reference sequence). Deletions cut 4 bases from V and 4 bases from J, with 16 bases between. The CDR3 reads CSATGGGGSETQYF. Here the CDR3 DNA reads TGCAGTGCTACGGGCGGGGGCGGTTCAGAGACCCAGTACTTC.

The genes are TRBV9 and TRBJ1-3; weak D call: TRBD1 (5 bases). Trimming pared 1 base from V and 3 bases from J, leaving 8 bases between. The CDR3 loop spans 14 amino acids. Germline values: CDR1 SGDLS, CDR2 YYNGEE. The CDR3 DNA reads as TGTGCCAGCAGCGTATCGGGGGATGGAAACACCATATATTTT. Its protein is CASSVSGDGNTIYF. Full variable domain (missing parts from reference TRBV9 and TRBJ1-3): DSGVTQTPKHLITATGQRVTLRCSPRSGDLSVYWYQQSLDQGLQFLIQYYNGEERAKGNILERFSAQQFPDLHSELNLSSLELGDSALYFCASSVSGDGNTIYFGEGSWLTVV.

The chain is built from TRBV11-2 and TRBJ2-1, with a tentative D call TRBD2 (7 bases). This CDR3 has 17 residues. The germline CDR1 and CDR2 sequences are SGHAT and FQNNGV. Trimming left V 5 bases short and J 7 bases short, with 24 bases between. The DNA of the CDR3 is TGTGCCAGCAGCCCTTTCGATGGGGGGGCTAACCGGAATGAGCAGTTCTTC. Encoded protein: CASSPFDGGANRNEQFF.

The chain uses TRBV20-1 and TRBJ2-3; 12 bases are shared with TRBD2. The germline V gene has CDR1 DFQATT and CDR2 SNEGSKA (reference sequence). The ends lost 4 bases at V and 3 bases at J; junction bases unmatched: 5. CDR3 length: 15 residues. The CDR3 region is CSATRLAGETDTQYF. CDR3 DNA sequence: TGCAGTGCTACGCGACTAGCGGGGGAAACAGATACGCAGTATTTT.

In its sample, this clonotype was seen a few times. V gene TRBV29-1 combines with J gene TRBJ2-5; TRBD1 might be the D (6 bases). The CDR3 runs to 13 residues. In germline, CDR1 is SQVTM, CDR2 ANQGSEA. Trimming stripped 2 bases from V and 4 bases from J, with 11 bases between. The CDR3 sequence: CSVEWVGAETQYF. The CDR3 DNA sequence: TGCAGCGTTGAATGGGTGGGGGCAGAGACCCAGTACTTC.

The gene calls are TRBV7-2 and TRBJ2-6, with no clear D. The germline V gene has CDR1 SGHTA and CDR2 FQGNSA. The CDR3 is 14 amino acids. With 11 bases removed from V and 0 bases from J, the gap between germline ends came to 11 bases. The CDR3 nucleotides are TGTGCCGGAAGTGGGGACTCTGGGGCCAACGTCCTGACTTTC. Protein product: CAGSGDSGANVLTF. The full variable domain, rest sourced from reference TRBV7-2 and TRBJ2-6, is GAGVSQSPSNKVTEKGKDVELRCDPISGHTALYWYRQSLGQGLEFLIYFQGNSAPDKSGLPSDRFSAERTGGSVSTLTIQRTQQEDSAVYLCAGSGDSGANVLTFGAGSRLTVL.

The chain recombines TRBV6-6 with TRBJ1-1, with 7 bases fitting TRBD1. This CDR3 has 10 residues. Germline V gene sequence: CDR1 MNHNY, CDR2 SVGAGI (reference sequence). V lost 8 bases to trimming and J lost 7 bases; unmatched junction nucleotides: 1. CDR3: CASQGVEAFF. The CDR3 coding sequence is TGTGCCAGCCAGGGGGTTGAAGCTTTCTTT.

The CDR3, as DNA: TGTGCCAGCAGCAAAGAACAGCCTTATAGCAATCAGCCCCAGCATTTT. Translation: CASSKEQPYSNQPQHF. The chain recombines TRBV21-1 with TRBJ1-5. TRBV21-1 is a known pseudogene. The CDR3 runs 16 residues.

This clonotype was observed a few times. As DNA, the CDR3 is TGTGCCAGCAGTCCCCCTGGACTCCACTCCTACGAGCAGTACTTC. Translated, it gives CASSPPGLHSYEQYF. The rearrangement uses TRBV12-3 or TRBV12-4 and TRBJ2-7, with a tentative D call TRBD2 (5 bases). Trimming stripped 5 bases from V and 0 bases from J, with 14 bases between. The CDR3 has 15 residues.

This rearrangement joins TRBV12-3 or TRBV12-4 to TRBJ2-2; the match to TRBD1 covers 8 bases. The CDR3 runs 15 residues. Trimming at V came to 0 bases and at J to 7 bases, leaving 4 bases not matched to a gene. The CDR3 DNA follows: TGTGCCAGCAGTTTAGCGGACAGGGATAACGGGGAGCTGTTTTTT. Protein: CASSLADRDNGELFF.

This clonotype turned up a few times. The gene calls are TRBV5-1 and TRBJ2-2, with D perhaps TRBD1 (5 bases). The germline V gene encodes CDR1 SGHRS and CDR2 YFSETQ. V lost 3 bases to trimming and J lost 1 base, with 13 bases between them. The CDR3 covers 16 residues. CDR3 amino acids: CASSSESQGNTGELFF. The CDR3 DNA follows: TGCGCCAGCAGCTCGGAGTCGCAGGGGAACACCGGGGAGCTGTTTTTT.

This chain joins TRBV7-6 and TRBJ1-6; D might be TRBD1 (6 bases). This CDR3 comprises 14 residues. The V end was cut by 3 bases, the J end by 7 bases, with 10 bases between. Germline-derived CDR1 and CDR2 are SGHVS and FNYEAQ. The CDR3 region is CASSFGQLNSPLHF. The CDR3 region has the DNA TGTGCCAGCAGCTTCGGACAGTTAAATTCACCCCTCCACTTT.

This clonotype has a count of ten or more. The chain combines TRBV14 with TRBJ2-2; D remains ambiguous. Looked up from germline, CDR1 is SGHDN and CDR2 is FVKESK. Between the trimmed V and J ends, which lost 4 bases and 2 bases, there was a span of 8 bases. CDR3 length: 14 amino acids. CDR3: CASSPPTNTGELFF. The CDR3, as DNA: TGTGCCAGCAGCCCCCCGACCAACACCGGGGAGCTGTTTTTT.

The CDR3 here is CASSLYQRGGRGRNEQFF. CDR3 bases: TGCGCCAGCAGCTTGTACCAGCGGGGGGGCCGGGGGAGAAATGAGCAGTTCTTC. This rearrangement joins TRBV5-1 to TRBJ2-1; 10 bases map to TRBD2. Per the germline V gene, CDR1 is SGHRS and CDR2 is YFSETQ. Trimming took 1 base from V and 7 from J; bases not matched to a gene: 14. The CDR3 runs 18 residues. The variable domain in full, completed from reference TRBV5-1 and TRBJ2-1, reads KAGVTQTPRYLIKTRGQQVTLSCSPISGHRSVSWYQQTPGQGLQFLFEYFSETQRNKGNFPGRFSGRQFSNSRSEMNVSTLELGDSALYLCASSLYQRGGRGRNEQFFGPGTRLTVL.

This clonotype was seen a handful of times. This sequence joins TRBV20-1 and TRBJ2-1, with D tentatively TRBD1 (7 bases). Trimming removed 5 bases from V and 6 bases from J, with 17 bases in between. Germline CDR1 and CDR2: DFQATT and SNEGSKA (reference sequence). This CDR3 has 14 amino acids. This chain's CDR3 is CSAPDRAGSNEQFF. CDR3 in DNA: TGCAGTGCTCCAGACAGGGCGGGGTCCAATGAGCAGTTCTTC.

The chain couples TRBV3-1 to TRBJ2-3; a weak D match, TRBD1 (5 bases). Looked up from germline, CDR1 is LGHDT and CDR2 is YNNKEL (reference sequence). The germline V and J ends were trimmed by 1 base and 5 bases, with 10 bases remaining between them. CDR3 length: 14 amino acids. CDR3: CASSQGPQGDTQYF. The DNA for the CDR3 is TGTGCCAGCAGCCAAGGTCCCCAGGGAGATACGCAGTATTTT.

This clonotype has a handful of counts. This sequence joins TRBV5-1 and TRBJ1-1; 7 bases fit TRBD1. The J segment lost 1 base and the V segment lost 4 bases, leaving 7 bases of the junction unmatched. The CDR3 extends over 15 amino acids. Germline V lookup: CDR1 SGHRS, CDR2 YFSETQ. The CDR3 DNA follows: TGCGCCAGCAGCCTCCGAACAGGGGCGAACACTGAAGCTTTCTTT. Protein sequence: CASSLRTGANTEAFF.